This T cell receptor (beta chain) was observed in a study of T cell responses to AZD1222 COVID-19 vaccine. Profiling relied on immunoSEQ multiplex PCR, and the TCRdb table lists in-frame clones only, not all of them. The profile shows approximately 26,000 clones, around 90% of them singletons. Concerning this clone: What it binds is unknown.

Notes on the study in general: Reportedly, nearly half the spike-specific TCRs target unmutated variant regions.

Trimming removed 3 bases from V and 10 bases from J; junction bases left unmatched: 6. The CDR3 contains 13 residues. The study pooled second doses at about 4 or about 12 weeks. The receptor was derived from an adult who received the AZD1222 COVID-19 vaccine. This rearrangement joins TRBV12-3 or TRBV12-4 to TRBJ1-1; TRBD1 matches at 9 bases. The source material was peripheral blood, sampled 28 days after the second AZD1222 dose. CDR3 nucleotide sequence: TGTGCCAGCAGTTTCGGACAGGGGATTGCAGCTTTCTTT. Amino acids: CASSFGQGIAAFF.